The 10 T cell receptor beta chains below all came from one sample that was sequenced in a study of shared clonotypes between healthy human individuals. Clones were read by immunoSEQ multiplex PCR, and TCRdb kept only the in-frame ones, dropping some. The data contain approximately 2.5 million clones, around nine tenths of them singletons. Sample: naive CD4+ T cells sorted from blood. Sample subset: CD45RA+ positively selected. These receptors were collected from a man aged 18 to 30 in good health.

With regard to this clone: Additional DNA sequences in this sample encode the identical CDR3. The rearrangement links TRBV18 to TRBJ2-5; a possible D gene is TRBD2 (6 bases). CDR3 length equals 14 residues. Germline CDR1 reads KGHSH; CDR2 reads LQKENI. Trimming removed 3 bases from V and 1 base from J, with 9 bases in between. CDR3 in amino acids: CASSPPAGQETQYF. As DNA, the CDR3 is TGTGCCAGCTCACCCCCAGCGGGCCAAGAGACCCAGTACTTC.

This chain links TRBV7-3 with TRBJ2-5, with 9 bases lining up with TRBD2. V was clipped by 3 bases and J by 4 bases; unmatched bases: 3. The CDR3 length is 14 residues. Germline CDR1 and CDR2: SGHTA and FQGTGA. The DNA of the CDR3 is TGTGCCAGCAGCTTGGGACTAGCCCCAGAGACCCAGTACTTC. This codes for CASSLGLAPETQYF.

Notes on this clone: Other DNA sequences within the sample encode an identical CDR3. V and J are TRBV7-2 and TRBJ2-3; 8 nucleotides agree with TRBD2. CDR1 is SGHTA and CDR2 is FQGNSA in the germline V gene. The CDR3 covers 14 residues. V dropped 4 bases and J dropped 5; count of bases not matched to a gene: 5. CDR3 DNA sequence: TGTGCCAGCAGCTCCGGACTAGCAGGAGATACGCAGTATTTT. This gives the protein CASSSGLAGDTQYF.

This chain connects TRBV5-1 to TRBJ2-2; TRBD2 might be the D (6 bases). The CDR3 has 16 residues. Germline lookup yields CDR1 SGHRS and CDR2 YFSETQ. Trimming removed 0 bases from V and 0 bases from J, with 9 bases in between. For the CDR3, the DNA is TGCGCCAGCAGCTTGGCAGCTAGCGCGAACACCGGGGAGCTGTTTTTT. It specifies CASSLAASANTGELFF.

The CDR3 DNA reads as TGTGCCAGCAGGCGGACAGGGGGGGGCTCTGGGGCCAACGTCCTGACTTTC. Translating gives CASRRTGGGSGANVLTF. The rearrangement links TRBV27 to TRBJ2-6; 10 nucleotides align to TRBD1. The V segment lost 6 bases and the J segment 0 bases; nucleotides outside the gene matches: 5. From germline, CDR1 is MNHEY and CDR2 SMNVEV (reference sequence). The CDR3 is made up of 17 amino acids.

This rearrangement joins TRBV6-5 to TRBJ2-5, with TRBD2 matching over 9 bases. The V gene's germline CDR1 is MNHEY and CDR2 SVGAGI. The junction had 7 bases not matched to a gene; V was cut back by 6 bases and J by 5 bases. This CDR3 is built from 14 residues. The CDR3: CASSQLAGVETQYF. The CDR3 region has the DNA TGTGCCAGCAGCCAGTTAGCGGGAGTGGAGACCCAGTACTTC.

This clone came up once. Within the sample, other DNA sequences also encode this same CDR3. V gene TRBV6-1 combines with J gene TRBJ1-1, with D uncertain. The CDR3 length is 13 residues. Trimming took off 4 bases at V and 4 bases at J, with 10 bases between the two ends. Looked up from germline, CDR1 is MNHNS and CDR2 is SASEGT. CDR3 in amino acids: CASSAQVGTEAFF. DNA for the CDR3: TGTGCCAGCAGTGCCCAGGTTGGCACTGAAGCTTTCTTT.

The genes are TRBV5-6 and TRBJ1-1; D is possibly TRBD1 (5 bases). The length of the CDR3 is 14 residues. V lost 3 bases and J lost 3, with 12 bases in between. Germline V CDR1 and CDR2: SGHDT, YYEEEE. The DNA of the CDR3 is TGTGCCAGCAGCTCCGGCTGGGGGGACACTGAAGCTTTCTTT. This sequence encodes CASSSGWGDTEAFF.

This clone appeared a single time. The CDR3 loop is CASSLAGGIARETQYF. The CDR3 coding sequence is TGTGCCAGCAGCTTAGCAGGGGGCATCGCAAGGGAGACCCAGTACTTC. The V call is TRBV7-8, the J call TRBJ2-5, with 7 bases lining up with TRBD1. V lost 0 bases to trimming and J lost 5 bases; unmatched junction nucleotides: 9. This CDR3 region has 16 residues. CDR1 is SGHVS and CDR2 is FQNEAQ in the germline V gene.

Worth noting for this clone: At one end the junction does not follow the germline gene, possibly because of a read error. This sequence joins TRBV7-7 and TRBJ2-5, with D perhaps matching TRBD2 (6 bases). There are 14 residues in the CDR3. Germline V gene lookup returns CDR1 SSHAT and CDR2 FNYEAQ (reference sequence). Here the CDR3 DNA reads TGTGCTAGCAGCGCGACTAGTCTCAGAGAGACCCAGTACTTC. It encodes CASSATSLRETQYF. Drawing the rest from reference TRBV7-7 and TRBJ2-5, the complete variable domain is GAGVSQSPRYKVTKRGQDVTLRCDPISSHATLYWYQQALGQGPEFLTYFNYEAQPDKSGLPSDRFSAERPEGSISTLTIQRTEQRDSAMYRCASSATSLRETQYFGPGTRLLVL.